These 32 T cell receptor beta chains originate from one sample sequenced in a study of early T cells in non-severe SARS-CoV-2 infection. TCRdb re-analysed the 5' RACE reads in MiXCR, keeping a single row per CDR3 protein. The table has nearly 55,000 distinct CDR3 sequences, around 8.3% seen once; the top ten hold more than 9%. This sample comprised whole blood, obtained at baseline. The receptor source for this set is an adult who was a healthcare worker with PCR-confirmed SARS-CoV-2 infection or an uninfected control (not recorded which).

The chain joins TRBV19 to TRBJ2-4, with TRBD1 as a possible D gene (6 bases). V was pared by 5 bases and J by 7 bases, with 12 bases between. Per the germline V gene, CDR1 is LNHDA and CDR2 is SQIVND (reference sequence). The CDR3 consists of 13 residues. CDR3 sequence (DNA): TGTGCCAGTAGTCCAGGACAGAGGAACATTCAGTACTTC. Residues: CASSPGQRNIQYF.

The table lists this clonotype with many counts. The gene calls are TRBV7-9 and TRBJ2-1, with 15 nucleotides matching TRBD2. Germline V gene lookup returns CDR1 SEHNR and CDR2 FQNEAQ (reference sequence). The CDR3 contains 18 residues. The trim removed 5 bases at V and 0 bases at J, leaving 5 bases unmatched. The CDR3 DNA reads as TGTGCCAGCAGCCCGGGGACTAGCGGGGGGTCCTCCTACAATGAGCAGTTCTTC. This encodes CASSPGTSGGSSYNEQFF. The full variable domain, rest sourced from reference TRBV7-9 and TRBJ2-1, is DTGVSQNPRHKITKRGQNVTFRCDPISEHNRLYWYRQTLGQGPEFLTYFQNEAQLEKSRLLSDRFSAERPKGSFSTLEIQRTEQGDSAMYLCASSPGTSGGSSYNEQFFGPGTRLTVL.

This clonotype has just a few counts. CDR3 nucleotides: TGTGCCACTCCGGCGGGAGGGAACACCGGGGAGCTGTTTTTT. It translates to CATPAGGNTGELFF. The chain recombines TRBV12-3 or TRBV12-4 with TRBJ2-2; 8 nucleotides line up with TRBD2. The CDR3 runs to 14 residues. The V segment lost 10 bases and the J segment 1 base; nucleotides outside the gene matches: 5.

This clonotype turned up a few times. The gene calls are TRBV18 and TRBJ2-5, with 8 bases lining up with TRBD2. Germline CDR1 is KGHSH and CDR2 is LQKENI. V dropped 3 bases and J dropped 5; count of bases not matched to a gene: 17. This CDR3 has 18 residues. CDR3 bases: TGTGCCAGCTCACCGCAGCGGGAGAGTAATACGGGGCAGGAGACCCAGTACTTC. This codes for CASSPQRESNTGQETQYF.

In this sample, this clonotype turned up many times. The chain combines TRBV4-2 with TRBJ2-7; D is perhaps TRBD2 (5 bases). Trimming removed 0 bases at V and 0 bases at J, with 9 bases between. Per the germline V gene, CDR1 is LGHNA and CDR2 is YNFKEQ. The CDR3 is made up of 15 amino acids. CDR3 loop: CASSQDPGSSYEQYF. As DNA, the CDR3 is TGTGCCAGCAGCCAAGATCCTGGGAGCTCCTACGAGCAGTACTTC.

V and J are TRBV11-2 and TRBJ2-6; weak D call: TRBD1 (5 bases). The CDR3 runs 17 residues. Germline lookup yields CDR1 SGHAT and CDR2 FQNNGV. Trimming removed 4 bases at V and 0 bases at J, with 13 bases between. CDR3 DNA sequence: TGTGCCAGCAGCTGGCCCAGGGCGGACTCTGGGGCCAACGTCCTGACTTTC. This gives the protein CASSWPRADSGANVLTF. Drawing the rest from reference TRBV11-2 and TRBJ2-6, the complete variable domain is EAGVAQSPRYKIIEKRQSVAFWCNPISGHATLYWYQQILGQGPKLLIQFQNNGVVDDSQLPKDRFSAERLKGVDSTLKIQPAKLEDSAVYLCASSWPRADSGANVLTFGAGSRLTVL.

This clonotype was observed a handful of times. The chain employs TRBV9 and TRBJ2-5; D is unclear. CDR1 and CDR2 from the germline V gene are SGDLS and YYNGEE. V dropped 3 bases and J dropped 7 bases, with 10 bases sitting between them. The CDR3 has 12 amino acids. The CDR3 DNA reads TGTGCCAGCAGCGGCGACTCCGGGACCCAGTACTTC. Its translation: CASSGDSGTQYF.

This clonotype was detected only a few times. This chain joins TRBV11-2 and TRBJ2-2; 10 bases match TRBD2. The CDR3 covers 15 residues. Germline CDR1 is SGHAT and CDR2 is FQNNGV. Trimming took 7 bases from V and 3 from J; bases not matched to a gene: 5. CDR3 bases: TGTGCCAGCACTGGGACTAGCGCGCACACCGGGGAGCTGTTTTTT. Translating gives CASTGTSAHTGELFF.

The chain carries TRBV7-9 and TRBJ2-3; D gene uncertain. The CDR3 has 15 amino acids. The germline V gene has CDR1 SEHNR and CDR2 FQNEAQ (reference sequence). The ends were cut back, 4 bases at V and 0 bases at J, with 11 bases in the middle. CDR3: CASSSSVISTDTQYF. Written as DNA, the CDR3 is TGTGCCAGCAGCTCAAGCGTGATTAGCACAGATACGCAGTATTTT.

The chain has TRBV19 and TRBJ1-5, with D maybe TRBD1 (5 bases). Trimming removed 3 bases from V and 0 bases from J, with 15 bases in between. Germline lookup yields CDR1 LNHDA and CDR2 SQIVND (reference sequence). The length of the CDR3 is 17 residues. CDR3 coding DNA: TGTGCCAGTAGTATTGAGGGGCGACGGAATAGCAATCAGCCCCAGCATTTT. Translated: CASSIEGRRNSNQPQHF.

This clonotype was detected ten times or more. This rearrangement joins TRBV10-3 to TRBJ1-1, with D tentatively TRBD1 (6 bases). CDR1 and CDR2 (germline): ENHRY, SYGVKD. V lost 4 bases, J lost 6 bases, and 12 bases lay in between. The CDR3 extends over 13 amino acids. The CDR3 nucleotides are TGTGCCATCAGTGGCGGGGGCTACTCTGAAGCTTTCTTT. Translating it yields CAISGGGYSEAFF.

At least ten counts were recorded for this clonotype. The J gene is TRBJ2-3, the V gene TRBV6-6; 7 nucleotides agree with TRBD2. V dropped 7 bases and J dropped 14; count of bases not matched to a gene: 15. Germline V gene lookup returns CDR1 MNHNY and CDR2 SVGAGI (reference sequence). CDR3 length equals 13 residues. This CDR3 reads CASTTPDGTKLYF. DNA of the CDR3: TGTGCCAGCACCACACCCGACGGGACTAAATTGTATTTT.

This clonotype was found many times. V and J are TRBV29-1 and TRBJ1-2; the match to TRBD1 covers 7 bases. The V and J ends lost 3 bases and 6 bases, in that order; junction bases with no gene match: 10. The CDR3 sequence is 14 residues long. In germline, CDR1 is SQVTM, CDR2 ANQGSEA. Here the CDR3 reads CSVDWDSSYDGYTF. CDR3 sequence (DNA): TGCAGCGTTGACTGGGACAGTAGTTATGATGGCTACACCTTC.

This clonotype was picked up a small number of times. The rearrangement links TRBV5-1 to TRBJ2-3; TRBD1 aligns across 8 bases. Germline loops: CDR1 SGHRS, CDR2 YFSETQ. The CDR3 covers 16 residues. V was clipped by 4 bases and J by 0 bases; unmatched bases: 7. CDR3 residues: CASSTQGAYSTDTQYF. DNA for the CDR3: TGCGCCAGCAGCACCCAGGGGGCCTATAGCACAGATACGCAGTATTTT. The full variable domain, with the rest looked up from reference TRBV5-1 and TRBJ2-3, is KAGVTQTPRYLIKTRGQQVTLSCSPISGHRSVSWYQQTPGQGLQFLFEYFSETQRNKGNFPGRFSGRQFSNSRSEMNVSTLELGDSALYLCASSTQGAYSTDTQYFGPGTRLTVL.

The sample holds many counts of this clonotype. This chain links TRBV7-6 with TRBJ2-1; D is unresolved. Germline V gives CDR1 SGHVS, CDR2 FNYEAQ. Trimming left V 5 bases short and J 7 bases short, with 9 bases between. The CDR3 is 12 residues long. The CDR3 sequence is CASSAWTNEQFF. CDR3 coding DNA: TGTGCCAGCAGCGCGTGGACGAATGAGCAGTTCTTC.

This clonotype was counted ten times or more. The rearrangement links TRBV20-1 to TRBJ2-7, with 7 bases identical to TRBD2. The germline V gene encodes CDR1 DFQATT and CDR2 SNEGSKA (reference sequence). The CDR3 has 15 amino acids. Trimming cost V 3 bases and J 6 bases; bases outside gene matches: 14. The CDR3 reads CSASSLLGREGEQYF. The CDR3 coding sequence is TGCAGTGCTAGCTCCCTTTTGGGCAGGGAGGGCGAGCAGTACTTC.

This clonotype was recorded many times. This sequence joins TRBV6-5 and TRBJ2-3, with D maybe TRBD2 (6 bases). Germline loops: CDR1 MNHEY, CDR2 SVGAGI. The V and J ends lost 1 base and 1 base respectively, with 15 bases between them. The CDR3 is made up of 17 amino acids. Here the CDR3 reads CASSYFGASDRTDTQYF. In nucleotides, the CDR3 is TGTGCCAGCAGTTACTTCGGGGCTAGCGACCGCACAGATACGCAGTATTTT.

This CDR3 is CASSLSTGEETQYF. CDR3 nucleotides: TGCGCCAGCAGCTTGTCAACAGGAGAAGAGACCCAGTACTTC. The chain carries TRBV5-1 and TRBJ2-5; TRBD1 might be the D (5 bases). The germline V and J ends were trimmed by 1 base and 3 bases, with 10 bases remaining between them. The CDR3 runs 14 residues. Germline CDR1 reads SGHRS; CDR2 reads YFSETQ.

The table lists this clonotype with many counts. V gene TRBV20-1 combines with J gene TRBJ1-1; a possible D gene is TRBD1 (6 bases). Trimming shortened V by 5 bases and J by 1 base, and 11 bases separated the two germline ends. The CDR3 is made up of 13 amino acids. Germline CDR1 is DFQATT and CDR2 is SNEGSKA (reference sequence). CDR3 sequence: CSAGQPTNTEAFF. The CDR3 region has the DNA TGCAGTGCTGGACAGCCGACGAACACTGAAGCTTTCTTT.

J is TRBJ1-6 and V is TRBV4-3, with TRBD1 matching 9 bases. Losses at the gene ends were 2 bases for V and 7 bases for J; bases not matched to a gene: 6. The CDR3 length is 16 residues. Germline assignment: CDR1 LGHNA and CDR2 YSLEER. The CDR3 is CASSQLRQGGNSPLHF. Here the CDR3 DNA reads TGCGCCAGCAGCCAATTACGACAGGGGGGGAATTCACCCCTCCACTTT.

V usage is TRBV30 and J usage is TRBJ1-2; D is ambiguous. Deletions cut 0 bases from V and 4 bases from J, with 9 bases between. Germline values: CDR1 GTSNPN, CDR2 SVGIG (reference sequence). CDR3 length: 13 residues. Written as DNA, the CDR3 is TGTGCCTGGAGTGTTAACAGCCGCTATGGCTACACCTTC. Residues: CAWSVNSRYGYTF. The variable domain in full, completed from reference TRBV30 and TRBJ1-2, reads SQTIHQWPATLVQPVGSPLSLECTVEGTSNPNLYWYRQAAGRGLQLLFYSVGIGQISSEVPQNLSASRPQDRQFILSSKKLLLSDSGFYLCAWSVNSRYGYTFGSGTRLTVV.

This clonotype was seen many times. The V gene is TRBV7-8, the J gene TRBJ1-3, with D unclear. This CDR3 comprises 12 residues. Germline assignment: CDR1 SGHVS and CDR2 FQNEAQ. V was pared by 5 bases and J by 4 bases, with 6 bases between. The CDR3 nucleotides read TGTGCCAGCAGCCCTCGGGGAAACACCATATATTTT. Translating gives CASSPRGNTIYF.

This clonotype was counted only a few times. CDR3 residues: CASSSDRGKSGNQPQHF. CDR3 sequence (DNA): TGTGCCAGCAGCTCCGACAGGGGAAAGTCTGGCAATCAGCCCCAGCATTTT. The rearrangement joins TRBV7-9 to TRBJ1-5, with TRBD1 matching 8 bases. Looked up from germline, CDR1 is SEHNR and CDR2 is FQNEAQ (reference sequence). The CDR3 has 17 residues. Trimming at V came to 4 bases and at J to 2 bases, leaving 10 bases not matched to a gene.

This clonotype has more than one count but fewer than ten. This chain links TRBV5-5 with TRBJ2-2, with 10 bases aligning to TRBD2. CDR1 is SGHKS and CDR2 is YYEKEE in the germline V gene (reference sequence). This CDR3 has 15 residues. V was clipped by 5 bases and J by 3 bases; unmatched bases: 4. CDR3 nucleotide sequence: TGTGCCAGCAGTCTAAGCGGGAGGGACACCGGGGAGCTGTTTTTT. This gives the protein CASSLSGRDTGELFF.

This chain joins TRBV3-1 and TRBJ1-1; D unclear. The germline V and J ends were trimmed by 0 bases and 4 bases, with 12 bases remaining between them. This CDR3 is built from 15 residues. Looked up from germline, CDR1 is LGHDT and CDR2 is YNNKEL (reference sequence). The chain's CDR3 is CASSQDFRVFTEAFF. CDR3 DNA sequence: TGTGCCAGCAGCCAAGATTTCCGGGTTTTCACTGAAGCTTTCTTT.

The chain combines TRBV7-9 with TRBJ2-3; D tentatively fits TRBD1 or TRBD2 (5 bases each). CDR3 length: 13 amino acids. Germline lookup yields CDR1 SEHNR and CDR2 FQNEAQ (reference sequence). V dropped 2 bases and J dropped 3 bases, with 6 bases sitting between them. The CDR3 region is CASSLWGTDTQYF. The DNA for the CDR3 is TGTGCCAGCAGCTTATGGGGGACAGATACGCAGTATTTT.

The CDR3: CASSLGFRGEETQYF. For the CDR3, the DNA is TGTGCCAGCAGCTTAGGTTTCAGGGGGGAAGAGACCCAGTACTTC. The J gene is TRBJ2-5, the V gene TRBV7-2; maybe TRBD1 (7 bases). The CDR3 sequence is 15 residues long. Between the trimmed V and J ends, which lost 1 base and 3 bases, there was a span of 12 bases. Germline assignment: CDR1 SGHTA and CDR2 FQGNSA.

The V call is TRBV12-3 or TRBV12-4, the J call TRBJ2-3; weak D call: TRBD2 (6 bases). The length of the CDR3 is 16 residues. The V end was cut by 3 bases, the J end by 7 bases, with 20 bases between. CDR3 in amino acids: CASSFSGGESAHTQYF. DNA of the CDR3: TGTGCCAGCAGTTTCTCCGGCGGGGAGTCGGCACATACGCAGTATTTT.

This clonotype was seen many times. The V call is TRBV9, the J call TRBJ2-6; tentatively, D is TRBD1 or TRBD2 (5 bases each). The germline V gene has CDR1 SGDLS and CDR2 YYNGEE. Trimming stripped 0 bases from V and 2 bases from J, with 18 bases between. This CDR3 is built from 19 residues. The CDR3 DNA reads TGTGCCAGCAGCGTAGGAGGGGCTCAGGGTTACGCTGGGGCCAACGTCCTGACTTTC. Its translation is CASSVGGAQGYAGANVLTF.

V is TRBV5-1 and J is TRBJ2-7; 10 bases agree with TRBD2. Germline CDR1 and CDR2: SGHRS and YFSETQ. V trimming: 3 bases; J trimming: 3 bases; junction bases outside the gene matches: 3. The CDR3 is made up of 14 amino acids. CDR3 in DNA: TGCGCCAGCAGCTACGGGACTAGCGACTACGAGCAGTACTTC. Residues: CASSYGTSDYEQYF. Combining the CDR3 with reference TRBV5-1 and TRBJ2-7 gives the whole variable domain KAGVTQTPRYLIKTRGQQVTLSCSPISGHRSVSWYQQTPGQGLQFLFEYFSETQRNKGNFPGRFSGRQFSNSRSEMNVSTLELGDSALYLCASSYGTSDYEQYFGPGTRLTVT.

This clonotype appeared many times. This chain connects TRBV2 to TRBJ2-5; 9 bases map to TRBD1. From germline, CDR1 is SNHLY and CDR2 FYNNEI. The length of the CDR3 is 15 residues. After removal of 4 bases from V and 4 bases from J, the junction contained 7 bases not matched to a gene. In nucleotides, the CDR3 is TGTGCCAGCAGTGTTGGACAGGGGCACTTAGAGACCCAGTACTTC. Amino acids: CASSVGQGHLETQYF.

In its sample, this clonotype was seen many times. This chain uses TRBV29-1 with TRBJ2-3, with 9 bases lining up with TRBD2. Germline loops: CDR1 SQVTM, CDR2 ANQGSEA. CDR3 length equals 14 residues. V lost 3 bases to trimming and J lost 1 base; unmatched junction nucleotides: 2. The CDR3 spells CSVDPSGGTDTQYF. DNA of the CDR3: TGCAGCGTTGACCCTAGCGGGGGCACAGATACGCAGTATTTT.